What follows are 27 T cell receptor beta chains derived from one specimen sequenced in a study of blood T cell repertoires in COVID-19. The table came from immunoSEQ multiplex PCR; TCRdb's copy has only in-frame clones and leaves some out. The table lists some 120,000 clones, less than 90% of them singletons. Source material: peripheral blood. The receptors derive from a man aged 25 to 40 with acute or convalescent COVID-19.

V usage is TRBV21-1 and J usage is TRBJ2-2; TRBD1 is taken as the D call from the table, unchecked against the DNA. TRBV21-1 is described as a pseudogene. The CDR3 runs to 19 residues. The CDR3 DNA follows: TGTGCCAGCAGCAAAGCTCGCGGACAGGGGGAGCTAAACACCGGGGAGCTGTTTTTT. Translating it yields CASSKARGQGELNTGELFF.

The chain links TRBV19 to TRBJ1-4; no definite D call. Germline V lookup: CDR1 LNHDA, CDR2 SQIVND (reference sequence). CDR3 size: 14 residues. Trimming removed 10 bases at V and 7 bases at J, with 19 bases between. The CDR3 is CATSFLGAGEKLFF. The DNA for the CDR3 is TGTGCCACCTCATTCCTGGGCGCCGGTGAAAAACTGTTTTTT.

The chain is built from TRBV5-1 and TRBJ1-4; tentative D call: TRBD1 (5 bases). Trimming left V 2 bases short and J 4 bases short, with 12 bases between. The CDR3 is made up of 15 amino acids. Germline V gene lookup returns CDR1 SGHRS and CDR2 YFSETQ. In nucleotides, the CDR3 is TGCGCCAGCAGCTTAGGGACTGGGATTAATGAAAAACTGTTTTTT. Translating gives CASSLGTGINEKLFF.

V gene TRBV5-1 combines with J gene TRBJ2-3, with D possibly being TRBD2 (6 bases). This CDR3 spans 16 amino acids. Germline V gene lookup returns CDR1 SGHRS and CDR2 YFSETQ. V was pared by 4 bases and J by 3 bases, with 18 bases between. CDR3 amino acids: CASSETGQGGTDTQYF. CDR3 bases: TGCGCCAGCAGCGAGACGGGGCAGGGAGGTACAGATACGCAGTATTTT.

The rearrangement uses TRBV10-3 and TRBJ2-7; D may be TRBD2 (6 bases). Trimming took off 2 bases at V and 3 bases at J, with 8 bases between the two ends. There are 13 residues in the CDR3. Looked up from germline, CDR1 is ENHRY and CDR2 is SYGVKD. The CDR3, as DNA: TGTGCCATCAGTGAGGGAGGGTTCTACGAGCAGTACGTC. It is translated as CAISEGGFYEQYV.

Here the CDR3 DNA reads TGTGCCAGCAGGGGGGGAATCTATAGCAATCAGCCCCAGCATTTT. Its protein product is CASRGGIYSNQPQHF. V is TRBV27 and J is TRBJ1-5; weak D call: TRBD1 (5 bases). CDR1 is MNHEY and CDR2 is SMNVEV in the germline V gene (reference sequence). Trimming cost V 6 bases and J 0 bases, with 12 bases left between them. The CDR3 runs 15 residues.

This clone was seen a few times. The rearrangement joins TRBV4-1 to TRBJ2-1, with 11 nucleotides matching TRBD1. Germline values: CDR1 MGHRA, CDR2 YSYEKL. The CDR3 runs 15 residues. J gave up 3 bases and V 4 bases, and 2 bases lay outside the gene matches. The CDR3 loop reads CASSPGTGGYNEQFF. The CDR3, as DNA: TGCGCCAGCAGCCCCGGGACAGGGGGCTACAATGAGCAGTTCTTC.

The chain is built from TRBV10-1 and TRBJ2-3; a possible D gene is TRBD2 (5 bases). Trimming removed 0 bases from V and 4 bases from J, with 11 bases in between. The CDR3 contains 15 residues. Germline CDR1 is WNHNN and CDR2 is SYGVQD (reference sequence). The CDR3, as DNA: TGCGCCAGCAGTGAGTCGGGCACCGGGGCAGATACGCAGTATTTT. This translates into CASSESGTGADTQYF.

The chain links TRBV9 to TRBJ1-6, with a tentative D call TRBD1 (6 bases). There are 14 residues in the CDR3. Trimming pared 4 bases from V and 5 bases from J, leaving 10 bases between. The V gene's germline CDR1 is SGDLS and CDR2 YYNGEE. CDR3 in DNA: TGTGCCAGCAGCCTTAGGACAGATAATTCACCCCTCCACTTT. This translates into CASSLRTDNSPLHF. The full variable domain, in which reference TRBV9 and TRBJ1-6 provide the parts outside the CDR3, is DSGVTQTPKHLITATGQRVTLRCSPRSGDLSVYWYQQSLDQGLQFLIQYYNGEERAKGNILERFSAQQFPDLHSELNLSSLELGDSALYFCASSLRTDNSPLHFGNGTRLTVT.

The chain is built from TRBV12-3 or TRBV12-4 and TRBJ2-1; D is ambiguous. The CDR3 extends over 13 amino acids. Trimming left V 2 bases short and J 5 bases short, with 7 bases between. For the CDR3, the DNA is TGTGCCAGCAGTTTATCGAGCCACAATGAGCAGTTCTTC. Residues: CASSLSSHNEQFF.

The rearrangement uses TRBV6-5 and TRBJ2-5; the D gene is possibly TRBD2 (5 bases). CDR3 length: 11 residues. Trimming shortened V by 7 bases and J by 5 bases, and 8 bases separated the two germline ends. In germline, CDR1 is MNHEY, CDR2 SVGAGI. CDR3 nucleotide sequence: TGTGCCAGCACGGGGTTTGAGACCCAGTACTTC. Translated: CASTGFETQYF.

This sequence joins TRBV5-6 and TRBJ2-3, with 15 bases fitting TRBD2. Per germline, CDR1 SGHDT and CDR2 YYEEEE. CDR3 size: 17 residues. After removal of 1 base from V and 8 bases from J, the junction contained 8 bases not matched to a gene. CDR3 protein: CASSLWTSGGARGTQYF. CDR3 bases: TGTGCCAGCAGCTTGTGGACTAGCGGGGGGGCGAGAGGTACGCAGTATTTT. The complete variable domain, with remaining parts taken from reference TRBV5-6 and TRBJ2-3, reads DAGVTQSPTHLIKTRGQQVTLRCSPKSGHDTVSWYQQALGQGPQFIFQYYEEEERQRGNFPDRFSGHQFPNYSSELNVNALLLGDSALYLCASSLWTSGGARGTQYFGPGTRLTVL.

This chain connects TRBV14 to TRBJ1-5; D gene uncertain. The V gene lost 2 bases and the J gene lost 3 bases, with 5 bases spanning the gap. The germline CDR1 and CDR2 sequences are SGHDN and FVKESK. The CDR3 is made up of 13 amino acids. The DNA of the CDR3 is TGTGCCAGCAGCCAATCCCTCAATCAGCCCCAGCATTTT. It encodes CASSQSLNQPQHF.

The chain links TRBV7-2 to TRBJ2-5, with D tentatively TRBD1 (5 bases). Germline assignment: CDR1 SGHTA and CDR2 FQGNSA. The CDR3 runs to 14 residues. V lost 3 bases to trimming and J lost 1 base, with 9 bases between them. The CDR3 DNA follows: TGTGCCAGCAGCTTCCCCGACAGCCAAGAGACCCAGTACTTC. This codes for CASSFPDSQETQYF.

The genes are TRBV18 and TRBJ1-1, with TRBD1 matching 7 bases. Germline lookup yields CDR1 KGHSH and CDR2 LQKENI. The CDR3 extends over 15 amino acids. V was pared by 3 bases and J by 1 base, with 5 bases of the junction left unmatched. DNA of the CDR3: TGTGCCAGCTCACCCCTGGACAGGCCGAACACTGAAGCTTTCTTT. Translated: CASSPLDRPNTEAFF.

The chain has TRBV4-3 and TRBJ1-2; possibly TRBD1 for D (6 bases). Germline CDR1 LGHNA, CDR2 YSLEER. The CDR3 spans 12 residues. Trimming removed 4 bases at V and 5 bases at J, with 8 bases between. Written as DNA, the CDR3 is TGCGCCAGCAGCCGCGGACAGTATGGCTACACCTTC. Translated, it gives CASSRGQYGYTF.

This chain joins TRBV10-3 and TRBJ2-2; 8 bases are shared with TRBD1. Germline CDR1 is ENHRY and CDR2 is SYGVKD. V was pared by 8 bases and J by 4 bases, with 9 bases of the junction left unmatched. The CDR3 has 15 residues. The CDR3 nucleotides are TGTGCCATCGGGGGCCTGGGACAGGCCACCGGGGAGCTGTTTTTT. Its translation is CAIGGLGQATGELFF.

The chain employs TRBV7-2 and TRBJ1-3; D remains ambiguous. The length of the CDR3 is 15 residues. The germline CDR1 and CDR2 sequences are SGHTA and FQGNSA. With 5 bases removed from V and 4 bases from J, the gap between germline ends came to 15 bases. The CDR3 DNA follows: TGTGCCAGCAGCCAAAACGGGGTCCTCGGAAACACCATATATTTT. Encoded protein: CASSQNGVLGNTIYF.

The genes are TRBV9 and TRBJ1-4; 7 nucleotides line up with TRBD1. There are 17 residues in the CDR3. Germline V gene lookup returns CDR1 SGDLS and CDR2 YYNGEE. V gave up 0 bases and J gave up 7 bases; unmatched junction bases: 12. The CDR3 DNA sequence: TGTGCCAGCAGCGTAGGGTCAGGGGGTAGTTCAACTGAAAAACTGTTTTTT. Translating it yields CASSVGSGGSSTEKLFF.

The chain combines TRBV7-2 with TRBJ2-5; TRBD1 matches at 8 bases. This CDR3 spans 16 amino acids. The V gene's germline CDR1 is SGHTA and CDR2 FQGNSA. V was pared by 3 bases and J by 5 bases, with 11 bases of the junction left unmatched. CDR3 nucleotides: TGTGCCAGCAGCTTGGCCCTCGGACAGGGTGAGGAGACCCAGTACTTC. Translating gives CASSLALGQGEETQYF.

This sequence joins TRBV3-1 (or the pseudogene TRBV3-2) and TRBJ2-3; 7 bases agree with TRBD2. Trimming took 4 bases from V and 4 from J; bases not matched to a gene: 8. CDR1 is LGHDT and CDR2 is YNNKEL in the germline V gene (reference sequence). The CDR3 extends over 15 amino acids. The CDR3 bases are TGTGCCAGCAGCCCACCCGGGACTATCCCAGATACGCAGTATTTT. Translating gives CASSPPGTIPDTQYF.

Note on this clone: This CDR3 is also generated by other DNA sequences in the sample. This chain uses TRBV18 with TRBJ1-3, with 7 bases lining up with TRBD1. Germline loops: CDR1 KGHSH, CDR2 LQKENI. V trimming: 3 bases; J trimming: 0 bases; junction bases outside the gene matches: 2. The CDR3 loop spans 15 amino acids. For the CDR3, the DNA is TGTGCCAGCTCACCGGGGACAGACTCTGGAAACACCATATATTTT. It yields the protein CASSPGTDSGNTIYF.

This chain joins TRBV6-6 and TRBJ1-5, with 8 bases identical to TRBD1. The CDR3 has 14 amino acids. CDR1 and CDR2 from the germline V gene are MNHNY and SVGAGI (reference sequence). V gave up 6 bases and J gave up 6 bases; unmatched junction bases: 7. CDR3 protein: CASSFGQGSQPQHF. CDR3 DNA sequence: TGTGCCAGCAGCTTCGGACAGGGAAGTCAGCCCCAGCATTTT.

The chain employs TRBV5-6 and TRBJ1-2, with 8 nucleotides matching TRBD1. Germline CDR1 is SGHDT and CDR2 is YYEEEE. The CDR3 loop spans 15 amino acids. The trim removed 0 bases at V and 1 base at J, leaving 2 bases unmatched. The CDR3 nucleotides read TGTGCCAGCAGCTTGGTACAGGGGGATAACTATGGCTACACCTTC. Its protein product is CASSLVQGDNYGYTF.

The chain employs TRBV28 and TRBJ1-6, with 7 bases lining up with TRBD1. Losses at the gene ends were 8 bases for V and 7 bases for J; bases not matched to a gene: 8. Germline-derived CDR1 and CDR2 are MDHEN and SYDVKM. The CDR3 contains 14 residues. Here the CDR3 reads CASGLTGVNSPLHF. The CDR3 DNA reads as TGTGCCAGCGGGCTAACAGGGGTAAATTCACCCCTCCACTTT. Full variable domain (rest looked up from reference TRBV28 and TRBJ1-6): DVKVTQSSRYLVKRTGEKVFLECVQDMDHENMFWYRQDPGLGLRLIYFSYDVKMKEKGDIPEGYSVSREKKERFSLILESASTNQTSMYLCASGLTGVNSPLHFGNGTRLTVT.

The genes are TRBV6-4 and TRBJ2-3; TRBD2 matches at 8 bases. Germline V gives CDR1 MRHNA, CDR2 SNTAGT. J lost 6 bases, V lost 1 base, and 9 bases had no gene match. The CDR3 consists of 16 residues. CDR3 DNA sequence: TGTGCCAGCAGTGACTTTACTTCGGGGGGGGCCGATACGCAGTATTTT. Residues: CASSDFTSGGADTQYF.

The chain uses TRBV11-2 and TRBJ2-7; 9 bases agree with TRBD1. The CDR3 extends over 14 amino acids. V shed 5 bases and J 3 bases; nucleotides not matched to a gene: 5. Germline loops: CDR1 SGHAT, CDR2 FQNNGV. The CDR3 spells CASSTSTGGYEQYV. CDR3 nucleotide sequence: TGTGCCAGCAGCACGTCGACAGGGGGCTACGAGCAGTACGTC.